The following is a T cell receptor beta chain sequence with its context. The junction departs from germline at one end; a sequencing error may be responsible. Generated by immunoSEQ multiplex PCR, the TCRdb table keeps only in-frame clones and is missing some. The data contain about 120,000 clones, 70% to 90% of them singletons. The germline V gene has CDR1 SEHNR and CDR2 FQNEAQ (reference sequence). This CDR3 is built from 12 residues. The sample is drawn from a study of T cell responses to AZD1222 COVID-19 vaccine. This sequence originates from an adult in good health. The rearrangement joins TRBV7-9 to TRBJ2-7; perhaps D is TRBD1 or TRBD2 (5 bases each). The sample in question was peripheral blood, obtained on day 0 of AZD1222 vaccination. The chain's CDR3 is CASSLARGEQYF. In DNA, the CDR3 is TGTGCCAGCAGCCTAGCAAGGGGCGAGCAGTACTTC.